Included here is one T cell receptor beta chain sequence, with context. This clone was counted once. It lacks a known antigen. Base qualities were left out, and no much larger clone turns up one base away. Receptor amplification or capture employed the immunoSEQ multiplex PCR assay. For the multiplex PCR, a mixture combining 60 forward primers for TCR Vbeta segments and 13 reverse primers for TCR Jbeta segments was used. The CDR3 region of rearranged TCR beta genes was amplified from genomic DNA by a multiplex PCR assay. The Illumina HiSeq System was used to sequence the amplified TCR beta libraries as 87-base-pair reads. Processing in the source paper ran as follows. In a later analysis, roughly 80 million unique TCR beta chains were counted across the roughly 700 repertoires, and roughly 9.9 million of these chains were shared by at least two donors. To remove PCR and sequencing errors, raw reads were error-corrected and collapsed into unique sequences using a nearest-neighbor algorithm that merged closely related sequences. To assign V, D and J gene segments, CDR3 sequences were aligned to IMGT reference sequences. Each retained sequence needed at least a six-nucleotide match to both a V gene segment and a J gene segment. A rearrangement was called productive if the CDR3 had no stop codons and remained in frame with V and J, and every other rearrangement was called non-productive. Following IMGT convention, CDR3 was defined as the stretch from the second conserved V-encoded cysteine up to the conserved J-encoded phenylalanine. The earlier analysis of some 600 of the donors excluded sequences that lacked an unambiguous match to a single V gene segment. In an earlier analysis of several hundred of the donors, V segments were called functional above 56.7% productive rearrangements and were called segregating when the between-donor standard deviation exceeded 5%. To diagnose cytomegalovirus status from the catalog of TCR beta chain sequences, a statistical classification framework was built. In a later analysis, V and J genes were assigned by comparing TCR nucleotide sequences against IMGT/GENE-DB human TR gene sequences. In a later analysis, CDR3 sequences and most-parsimonious VDJ recombination scenarios were assigned using the TCRdist pipeline. In a later analysis, every TCR beta chain was defined by the combination of its CDR3 amino acid sequence and its V-gene family, and reads without a unique V-gene family were dropped. To address suspected cross-contamination and a sequencing artifact, a later analysis removed 450 to 700 highly shared, low-generation-probability nucleotide sequences. In a later analysis, a clonal expansion index was calculated for each public chain from normalized within-repertoire ranks of inferred template counts. A later analysis computed generation probabilities with a VDJ recombination model fitted to out-of-frame rearrangements, and checked the results against IGoR. In a later analysis, hypergeometric tests were used to score TCR-TCR, TCR-HLA and TCR-CMV co-occurrence, with a repertoire-size bias correction applied to TCR pairs. In a later analysis, false discovery rates were estimated by permuting HLA or CMV assignments 20 times. A later analysis grouped co-occurring TCRs with DBSCAN, adding TCRdist sequence similarity when clustering within HLA-allele-positive subsets. Repertoires with fewer than 30,000 or more than 120,000 public chains were left out of co-occurrence clustering, as were about five repertoires with anomalous nucleotide sharing. TCRdb took over this immuneACCESS table, retaining in-frame rearrangements with V and J assigned. Such tables are incomplete; in checked studies, under half of the missing clones stem from an unresolved V gene, and the remainder is unexplained. V and J calls and clone size are as listed in that table; D and trimming were resolved from the DNA. Counted in this sample were 95,000 to 150,000 clones; 73% of them appeared once. About 4.4% of the sample lies in the top ten.

The cohort comprised 670 or so healthy bone marrow donors. Cohort members were all nominally healthy when sampled, although unrecorded immune exposures were likely present. The donor tested CMV seropositive and was one of the 289 seropositive cohort members. A peripheral blood sample was collected from each donor, and TCR beta sequencing was performed on peripheral blood mononuclear cells. Genomic DNA extraction from the blood cell samples was performed with the Qiagen DNeasy Blood Extraction Kit. Its CDR3 holds 17 amino acids, cysteine through phenylalanine. The kept DNA is CDR3 alone, 51 bases in frame from the first base. Germline trimming: 5 bases from V, 3 bases from J; junction bases outside gene matches: 9. CDR1 MDHEN and CDR2 SYDVKM were looked up in the germline V gene. The data originate from a study of cytomegalovirus exposure and HLA in healthy donors (dated by TCRdb to the late 2010s). Background on the whole study: An earlier analysis of several hundred of the donors reported approximately 280 Gb of sequence data and roughly 120 million unique TCR beta sequences obtained from 180 million or so T cells. Along with the roughly 700-subject first cohort, a separate validation cohort of approximately 110 different subjects was used. In an earlier analysis of 587 of the donors, high-throughput TCR beta sequencing was used to judge whether each TCR beta V gene segment behaved as functional or pseudogenic. Genome-wide SNP genotypes for about 55% of the roughly 670 donors were used in a later genetic analysis, which treated that subset as a discovery cohort. A later analysis re-examined previously published TCR beta repertoires from about 700 donors and added high-resolution HLA genotyping to investigate patterns of TCR occurrence. Among the roughly 370 genotyped donors, more than 70% belonged to the genetic ancestry cluster associated with self-reported Caucasian donors. The study aimed to test whether cataloging public T cell receptors could reveal signatures of past pathogen exposure. Donor age, sex, ethnicity and CMV serostatus were compiled together with the repertoire data. To predict cytomegalovirus infection status, the study combined high-throughput TCR immunosequencing, statistical association of individual TCRs with disease status, and machine learning. Roughly 5 DR-DQ haplotypes were handled as single units for association and clustering, since linkage in the cohort was strong. The number of donors typed differed by locus, with about 629-640 for A, B, C, DRB1 and DQB1, about 500 for DQA1, 606 for DPA1, and around 460 for DPB1. HLA typing covered class I and class II loci at four-digit resolution. Among some 400 genotyped donors of the cohort, an average of around 220,000 unique TCR beta nucleotide sequences was sequenced per donor, of which roughly 18% were non-productive. Every repertoire in the discovery cohort had been generated on one and the same sequencing platform. The T cell repertoires of several hundred subjects were profiled by immunosequencing and related to cytomegalovirus serostatus. Rather than drawing on any new phenotypic data, the later analysis identified candidate immune exposures from TCR beta sequences and the way those sequences occurred across donors. Roughly 300 gigabases of sequencing data and tens of millions of unique TCR sequences were included in an early release covering several hundred HLA-typed donors. Study-level results and caveats: The study gave a list of 150 to 200 TCR beta chains associated with cytomegalovirus. Linkage disequilibrium might explain the correlated functional status among segregating V segments, but an unknown experimental factor could not be excluded. A later analysis found that most CMV-associated TCR beta chains appeared HLA-restricted, with HLA associations seemingly driven largely by CMV exposure. According to a later analysis, parvovirus B19, influenza, CMV and Epstein-Barr virus appeared linked to several top co-occurrence clusters. V-gene and J-gene trimming of TCR beta chains was associated with a missense DCLRE1C variant in a later genetic analysis, and the association was replicated in an independent cohort. In a later analysis, HLA-associated TCR beta chains showed more clonal expansion and lower generation probabilities than non-associated chains that were equally common. A further reported finding was that TCR beta sequences accurately predicted the HLA-A and HLA-B alleles for most subjects in the first cohort. A later analysis associated about 18,000 TCR beta sequences with specific HLA alleles at a false discovery rate of 0.05. Because the 87-base-pair reads could not distinguish some IMGT-functional V segments, including TRBV6-2 and TRBV6-3, those segments were excluded. Because counts were too low, about 15 rarely observed V segments, including chromosome 9 orphons, were left out of the earlier analysis of 500 to 650 of the donors. When HLA alleles, especially DR and DQ, strongly co-occurred, attributing TCR associations to individual alleles was difficult. A later genetic analysis reported fewer N-insertions in productive TCRs among donors in an Asian-associated ancestry cluster than the roughly 720-donor mean. Because HLA typing was unavailable for some donors at each locus, only the typed subset was used in association tests. Broadly in line with IMGT annotations, most TCR beta V segments showed up in productive rearrangements about 90% or about 30% of the time in an earlier analysis of about 500 of the donors. The sequencing pipeline was judged likely to have produced a cluster of highly shared sequence variants as a technical artifact. The classifier was reported to diagnose cytomegalovirus status with high specificity and sensitivity in both the original cohort and the validation cohort. Immune exposure information for the cohort was limited to CMV serostatus. Roughly uniform sequencing depth across donors was assumed in presence/absence analyses, although this assumption may not hold. The authors suggested that the approach could potentially be generalized to other disease states and immunological phenotypes. This cohort had only TCR beta chains sequenced, and the lack of alpha or paired-chain data limited which features could be detected. A later analysis found that TCR association rates varied across HLA loci, with DRB1 alleles showing the most associated TCRs and HLA-C alleles the fewest. In vitro tests confirmed that a few of the cytomegalovirus-associated TCR beta chains recognize cytomegalovirus antigens. While some public TCRs were present in many individuals, most TCR sequences turned up only very rarely across donors.

This receptor was obtained from a man between 60 and 75 years old in good health and CMV-seropositive. This receptor chain uses TRBV28 and TRBJ2-2, with TRBD1 matching 10 junction bases. Sample: PBMCs. The nucleotide sequence is TGTGCCAGCAGTCCTAGACAAGGGACAGGGGACACCGGGGAGCTGTTTTTT. It translates to CASSPRQGTGDTGELFF. With all but the CDR3 taken from the reference TRBV28 and TRBJ2-2 genes, the full variable domain is: DVKVTQSSRYLVKRTGEKVFLECVQDMDHENMFWYRQDPGLGLRLIYFSYDVKMKEKGDIPEGYSVSREKKERFSLILESASTNQTSMYLCASSPRQGTGDTGELFFGEGSRLTVL.